This TCR beta chain was profiled in a study of shared clonotypes between healthy human individuals. The study's findings and limits: Only blood was sampled, and tissue TCR repertoires likely differ from blood ones. Sharing across a few donors was seen in 5% to 5.5% of naive CD4 clonotypes. Relative to their counterparts shared across all four donors, non-shared clonotypes exhibited diminished generation probabilities.

Regarding this clone: The antigen remains undetermined.

The V gene lost 1 base and the J gene lost 2 bases, with 15 bases spanning the gap. The CDR3 spans 16 residues. Germline CDR1 and CDR2: MDHEN and SYDVKM. The assay was immunoSEQ multiplex PCR, and TCRdb's table has in-frame clones only and misses some. The data hold 1.6 million or so clones, with approximately 98.5% observed a single time. J is TRBJ2-7 and V is TRBV28, with a possible D match to TRBD2 (5 bases). What was sequenced was naive CD4+ T cells sorted from blood. As to subset: CD45RA+ positively selected. This clonotype was obtained from a young man in good health. The CDR3 bases are TGTGCCAGCAGTTTATACGAGGGCCCTGGGGCCTACGAGCAGTACTTC. This translates into CASSLYEGPGAYEQYF.